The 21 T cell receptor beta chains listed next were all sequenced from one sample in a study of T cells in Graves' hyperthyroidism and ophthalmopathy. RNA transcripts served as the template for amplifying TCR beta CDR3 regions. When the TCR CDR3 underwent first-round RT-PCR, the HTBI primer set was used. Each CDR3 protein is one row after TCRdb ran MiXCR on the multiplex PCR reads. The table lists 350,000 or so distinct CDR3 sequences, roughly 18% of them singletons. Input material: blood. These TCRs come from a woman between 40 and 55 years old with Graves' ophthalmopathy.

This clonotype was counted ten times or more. The CDR3 loop reads CASSPHRVRNTIYF. CDR3 sequence (DNA): TGTGCCAGCAGTCCTCACAGGGTTCGAAACACCATATATTTT. This rearrangement joins TRBV28 to TRBJ1-3; D is perhaps TRBD1 (6 bases). V was trimmed by 5 bases and J by 5 bases, leaving 13 bases between them. CDR1 is MDHEN, CDR2 SYDVKM, per germline. This CDR3 contains 14 residues.

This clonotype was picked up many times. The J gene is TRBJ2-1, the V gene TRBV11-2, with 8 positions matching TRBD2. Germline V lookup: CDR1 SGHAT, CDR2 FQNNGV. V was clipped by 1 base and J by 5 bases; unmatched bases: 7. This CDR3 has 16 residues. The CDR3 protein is CASSLGSGSTDNEQFF. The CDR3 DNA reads TGTGCCAGCAGCTTAGGAAGCGGGAGCACAGACAATGAGCAGTTCTTC. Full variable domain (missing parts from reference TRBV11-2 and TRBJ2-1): EAGVAQSPRYKIIEKRQSVAFWCNPISGHATLYWYQQILGQGPKLLIQFQNNGVVDDSQLPKDRFSAERLKGVDSTLKIQPAKLEDSAVYLCASSLGSGSTDNEQFFGPGTRLTVL.

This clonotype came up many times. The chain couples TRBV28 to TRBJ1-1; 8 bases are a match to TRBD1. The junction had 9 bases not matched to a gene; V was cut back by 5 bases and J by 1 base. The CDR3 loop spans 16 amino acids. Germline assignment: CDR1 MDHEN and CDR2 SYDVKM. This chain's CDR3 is CASSPSDGQGNTEAFF. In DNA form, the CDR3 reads TGTGCCAGCAGTCCATCAGACGGACAGGGGAACACTGAAGCTTTCTTT.

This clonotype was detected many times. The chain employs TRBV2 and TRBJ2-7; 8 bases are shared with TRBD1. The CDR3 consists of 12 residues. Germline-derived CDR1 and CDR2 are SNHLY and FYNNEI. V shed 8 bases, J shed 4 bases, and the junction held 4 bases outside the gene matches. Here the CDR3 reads CASGTGRYEQYF. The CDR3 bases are TGTGCCAGCGGGACAGGACGGTACGAGCAGTACTTC. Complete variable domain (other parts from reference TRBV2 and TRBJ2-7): EPEVTQTPSHQVTQMGQEVILRCVPISNHLYFYWYRQILGQKVEFLVSFYNNEISEKSEIFDDQFSVERPDGSNFTLKIRSTKLEDSAMYFCASGTGRYEQYFGPGTRLTVT.

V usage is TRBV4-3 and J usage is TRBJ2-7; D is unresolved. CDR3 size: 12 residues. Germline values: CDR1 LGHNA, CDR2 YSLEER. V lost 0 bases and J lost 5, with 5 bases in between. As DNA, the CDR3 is TGCGCCAGCAGCCAAGAGGGTAACGAGCAGTACTTC. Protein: CASSQEGNEQYF.

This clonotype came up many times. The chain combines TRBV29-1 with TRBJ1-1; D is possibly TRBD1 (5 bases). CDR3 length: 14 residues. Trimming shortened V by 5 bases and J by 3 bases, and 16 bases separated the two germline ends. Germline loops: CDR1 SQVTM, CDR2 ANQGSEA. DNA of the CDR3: TGCAGCGTTCCGGGGGGGTCTGGGGACACTGAAGCTTTCTTT. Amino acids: CSVPGGSGDTEAFF.

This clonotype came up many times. As DNA, the CDR3 is TGTGCCAGCAGCTTGGACCCCTACGAGCAGTACTTC. This codes for CASSLDPYEQYF. The chain combines TRBV7-9 with TRBJ2-7, with D unresolved. Looked up from germline, CDR1 is SEHNR and CDR2 is FQNEAQ (reference sequence). V dropped 3 bases and J dropped 2 bases, with 5 bases sitting between them. The CDR3 has 12 residues.

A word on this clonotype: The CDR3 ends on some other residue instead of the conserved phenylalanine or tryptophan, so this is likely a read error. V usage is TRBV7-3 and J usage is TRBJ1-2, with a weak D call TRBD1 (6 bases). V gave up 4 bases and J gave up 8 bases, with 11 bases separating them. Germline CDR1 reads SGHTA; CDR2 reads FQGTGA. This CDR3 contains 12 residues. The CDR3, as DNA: TGTGCCAGCAGCTGGGGGGCAGAGGGCTACACCGTC. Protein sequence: CASSWGAEGYTV.

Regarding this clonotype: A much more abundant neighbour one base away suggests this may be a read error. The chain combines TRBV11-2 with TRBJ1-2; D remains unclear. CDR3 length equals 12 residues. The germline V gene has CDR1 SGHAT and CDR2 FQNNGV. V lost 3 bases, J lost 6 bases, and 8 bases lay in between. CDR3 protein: CASSFARDGYTF. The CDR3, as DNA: TGTGCCAGCAGCTTCGCAAGGGATGGCTACACCTTC.

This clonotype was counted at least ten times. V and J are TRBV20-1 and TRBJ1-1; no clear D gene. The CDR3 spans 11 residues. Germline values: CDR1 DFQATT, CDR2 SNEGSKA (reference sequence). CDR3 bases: TGCAGCGCTGAAACGGAGGTTGAAGCTTTCTTT. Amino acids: CSAETEVEAFF.

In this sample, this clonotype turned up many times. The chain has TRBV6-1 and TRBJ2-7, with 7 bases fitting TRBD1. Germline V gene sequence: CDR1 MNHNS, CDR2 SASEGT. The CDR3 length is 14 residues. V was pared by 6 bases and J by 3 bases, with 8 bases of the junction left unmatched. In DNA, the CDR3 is TGTGCCAGCAGCGAGGACAGGTTCTACTACGAGCAGTACTTC. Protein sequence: CASSEDRFYYEQYF.

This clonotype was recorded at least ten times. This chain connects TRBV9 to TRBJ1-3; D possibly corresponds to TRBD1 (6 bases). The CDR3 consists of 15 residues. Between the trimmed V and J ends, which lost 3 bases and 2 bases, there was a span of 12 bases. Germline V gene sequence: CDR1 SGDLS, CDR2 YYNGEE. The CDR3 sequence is CASSERGQTGNTIYF. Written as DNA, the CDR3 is TGTGCCAGCAGCGAAAGAGGACAGACTGGAAACACCATATATTTT. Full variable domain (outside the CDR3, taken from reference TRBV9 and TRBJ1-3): DSGVTQTPKHLITATGQRVTLRCSPRSGDLSVYWYQQSLDQGLQFLIQYYNGEERAKGNILERFSAQQFPDLHSELNLSSLELGDSALYFCASSERGQTGNTIYFGEGSWLTVV.

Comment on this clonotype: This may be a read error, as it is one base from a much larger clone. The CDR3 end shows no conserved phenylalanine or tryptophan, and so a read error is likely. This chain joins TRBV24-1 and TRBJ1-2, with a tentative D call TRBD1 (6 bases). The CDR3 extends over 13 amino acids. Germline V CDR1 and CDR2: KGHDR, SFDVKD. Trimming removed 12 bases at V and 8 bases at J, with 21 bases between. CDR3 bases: TGTGCCGCACCTTCACAGGGTAAGGAAGGCTACACCATC. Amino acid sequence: CAAPSQGKEGYTI.

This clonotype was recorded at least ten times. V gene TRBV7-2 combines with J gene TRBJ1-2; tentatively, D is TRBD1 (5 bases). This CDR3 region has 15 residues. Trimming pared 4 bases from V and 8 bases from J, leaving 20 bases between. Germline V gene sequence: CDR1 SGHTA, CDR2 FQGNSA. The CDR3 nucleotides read TGTGCCAGCAGCTCCTCCGGGACCCAAACGAGCGGCTACACCTTC. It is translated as CASSSSGTQTSGYTF.

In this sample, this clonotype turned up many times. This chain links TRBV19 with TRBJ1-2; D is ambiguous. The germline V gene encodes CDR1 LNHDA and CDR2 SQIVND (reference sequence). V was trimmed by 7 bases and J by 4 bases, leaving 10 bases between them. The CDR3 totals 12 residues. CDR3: CASNKGSYGYTF. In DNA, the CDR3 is TGTGCCAGTAACAAGGGTAGCTATGGCTACACCTTC.

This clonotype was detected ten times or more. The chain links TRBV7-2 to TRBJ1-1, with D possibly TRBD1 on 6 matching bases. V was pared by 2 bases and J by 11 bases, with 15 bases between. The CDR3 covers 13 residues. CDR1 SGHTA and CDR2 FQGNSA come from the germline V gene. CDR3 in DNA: TGTGCCAGCAGCTTATGGACAGCACATGAGGCTTTCTTT. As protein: CASSLWTAHEAFF.

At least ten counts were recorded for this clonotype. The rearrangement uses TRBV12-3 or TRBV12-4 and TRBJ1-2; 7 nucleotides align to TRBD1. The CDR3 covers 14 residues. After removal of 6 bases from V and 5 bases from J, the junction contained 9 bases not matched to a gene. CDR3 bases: TGTGCCAGCAGACCTGGGACAGCTCTGTATGGCTACACCTTC. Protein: CASRPGTALYGYTF.

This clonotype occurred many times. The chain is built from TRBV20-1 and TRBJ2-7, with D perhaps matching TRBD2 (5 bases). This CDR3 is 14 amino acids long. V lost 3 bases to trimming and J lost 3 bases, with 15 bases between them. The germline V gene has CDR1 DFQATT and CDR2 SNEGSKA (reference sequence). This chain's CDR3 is CSARDLAGRYEQYF. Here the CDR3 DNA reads TGCAGTGCTAGGGACTTGGCGGGCCGCTACGAGCAGTACTTC.

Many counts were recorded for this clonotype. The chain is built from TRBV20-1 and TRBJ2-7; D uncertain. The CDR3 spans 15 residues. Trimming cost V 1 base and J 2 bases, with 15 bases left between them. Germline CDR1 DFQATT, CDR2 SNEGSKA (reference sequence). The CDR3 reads CSARVPLGQTYEQYF. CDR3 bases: TGCAGTGCTAGAGTCCCCCTCGGTCAGACCTACGAGCAGTACTTC.

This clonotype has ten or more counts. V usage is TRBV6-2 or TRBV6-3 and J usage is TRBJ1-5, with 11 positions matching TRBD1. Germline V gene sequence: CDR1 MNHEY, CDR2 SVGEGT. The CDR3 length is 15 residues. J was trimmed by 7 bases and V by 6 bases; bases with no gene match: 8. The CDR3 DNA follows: TGTGCCAGCAGCAAGGACAGGGGGCGAGGGCAGCCCCAGCATTTT. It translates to CASSKDRGRGQPQHF.

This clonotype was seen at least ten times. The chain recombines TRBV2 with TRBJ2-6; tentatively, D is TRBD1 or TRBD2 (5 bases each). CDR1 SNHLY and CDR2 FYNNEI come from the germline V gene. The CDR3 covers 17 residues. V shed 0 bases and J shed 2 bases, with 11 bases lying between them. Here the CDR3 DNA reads TGTGCCAGCAGTGAAGCAATTGGGGGAACTGGGGCCAACGTCCTGACTTTC. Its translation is CASSEAIGGTGANVLTF.